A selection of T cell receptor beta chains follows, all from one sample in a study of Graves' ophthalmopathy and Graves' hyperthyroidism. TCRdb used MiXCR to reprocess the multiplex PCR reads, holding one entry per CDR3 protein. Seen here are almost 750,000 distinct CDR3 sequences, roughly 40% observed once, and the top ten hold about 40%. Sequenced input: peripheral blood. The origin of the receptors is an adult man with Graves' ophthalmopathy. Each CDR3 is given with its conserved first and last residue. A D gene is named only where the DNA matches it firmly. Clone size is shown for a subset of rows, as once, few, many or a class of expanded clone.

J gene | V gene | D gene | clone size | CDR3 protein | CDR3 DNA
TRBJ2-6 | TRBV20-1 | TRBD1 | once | CSARDTGTGQAGANVLTF | TGCAGTGCTAGAGATACTGGGACAGGGCAAGCTGGGGCCAACGTCCTGACTTTC
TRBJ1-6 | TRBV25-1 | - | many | CASRTGASNSPLHF | TGTGCCAGCAGGACCGGAGCCTCCAATTCACCCCTCCACTTT
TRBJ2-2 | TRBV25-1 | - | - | CASSARVRGFHGELFF | TGTGCCAGCAGTGCTAGAGTCCGAGGGTTCCACGGGGAGCTGTTTTTT
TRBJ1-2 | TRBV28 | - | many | CASRTGAGYTF | TGTGCCAGCAGGACAGGTGCTGGCTACACCTTC
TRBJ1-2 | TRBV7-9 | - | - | CASSLIAGRARLFGYTF | TGTGCCAGCAGCTTAATAGCCGGCCGCGCTCGGCTCTTTGGCTACACCTTC
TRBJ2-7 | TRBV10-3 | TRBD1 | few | CATLGQGNEQYF | TGTGCCACCCTAGGACAGGGTAACGAGCAGTACTTC
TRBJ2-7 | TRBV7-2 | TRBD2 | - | CASSGRVTSGGPYEQYF | TGTGCCAGCAGCGGTCGAGTCACTAGCGGGGGGCCCTACGAGCAGTACTTC
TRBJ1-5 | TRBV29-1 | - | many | CSDTERGSQPQHF | TGCAGCGATACAGAGAGGGGTAGTCAGCCCCAGCATTTT
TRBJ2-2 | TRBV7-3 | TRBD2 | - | CASSLRLAGAGELFF | TGTGCCAGCAGCTTAAGACTAGCGGGAGCCGGGGAGCTGTTTTTT
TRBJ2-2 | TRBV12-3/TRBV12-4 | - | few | CASSLLPPGELFF | TGTGCCAGCAGTTTGCTCCCCCCCGGGGAGCTGTTTTTT
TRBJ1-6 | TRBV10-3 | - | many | CAIRDDSNNSPLHF | TGTGCCATCAGAGACGACAGTAATAATTCACCCCTCCACTTT
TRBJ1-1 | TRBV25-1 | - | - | CASSVTGLTEAFF | TGTGCCAGCAGTGTGACGGGTCTCACTGAAGCTTTCTTT
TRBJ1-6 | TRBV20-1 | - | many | CSVQDGQGISSPLHF | TGCAGTGTTCAGGACGGGCAGGGTATTAGTTCACCCCTCCACTTT
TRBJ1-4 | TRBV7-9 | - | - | CASSRRGRDEKLFF | TGTGCCAGCAGTCGGAGGGGGAGGGATGAAAAACTGTTTTTT
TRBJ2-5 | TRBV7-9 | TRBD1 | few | CASSTGVQRMAETQYF | TGTGCCAGCAGCACAGGGGTCCAACGGATGGCAGAGACCCAGTACTTC
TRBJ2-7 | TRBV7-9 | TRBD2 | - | CASSQALPSGTGEQYF | TGCGCCAGCAGCCAAGCCCTCCCTAGCGGGACGGGCGAGCAGTACTTC
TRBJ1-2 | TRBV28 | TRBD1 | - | CAVYRGDYGYTF | TGTGCCGTCTACAGGGGCGACTATGGCTACACCTTC